A selection of T cell receptor beta chains follows, all from one sample in a study of T cell changes during pregnancy in multiple sclerosis. Libraries were prepared by immunoSEQ multiplex PCR; TCRdb keeps only in-frame clonotypes and omits some of them. Counted here are 100,000 or so clones, 90% to 95% occurring once; the ten biggest clones make up approximately 1.2%. The sequences come from peripheral blood, collected in the second trimester of pregnancy. These receptors were taken from a female donor with multiple sclerosis, enrolled in a pregnancy study. Each CDR3 is given with its conserved first and last residue. The D gene is left open where the match is weak. Clone size appears in some rows only: once, few, many, or a class for an expanded clone.

j_gene: TRBJ2-3; v_gene: TRBV19; d_gene: TRBD1; abundance: NA; CDR3nt: TGTGCCACAAGACAGGGGGGCACAGATACGCAGTATTTT; CDR3aa: CATRQGGTDTQYF
j_gene: TRBJ1-2; v_gene: TRBV12-2; d_gene: NA; abundance: NA; CDR3nt: TGTGCAAGGGTACCTGGGGGGTTCTATGGCTACACCTTC; CDR3aa: CARVPGGFYGYTF
j_gene: TRBJ1-1; v_gene: TRBV2; d_gene: TRBD1; abundance: NA; CDR3nt: TGTGCCAGCAGCTCGGACAGGGAAAATGGTCAGCACACTGAAGCTTTCTTT; CDR3aa: CASSSDRENGQHTEAFF
j_gene: TRBJ2-5; v_gene: TRBV5-5; d_gene: NA; abundance: NA; CDR3nt: TGTGCCAGCAGCTCTCCTCGACTAGATTTCCAAGAGACCCAGTACTTC; CDR3aa: CASSSPRLDFQETQYF
j_gene: TRBJ1-2; v_gene: TRBV30; d_gene: NA; abundance: NA; CDR3nt: TGTGCCTGGAGTGGTGTTCGGGGTCCTGTCTATGGCTACACCTTC; CDR3aa: CAWSGVRGPVYGYTF
j_gene: TRBJ2-3; v_gene: TRBV9; d_gene: NA; abundance: NA; CDR3nt: TGTGCCAGCAGCCCCCGGACAGCAGATACGCAGTATTTT; CDR3aa: CASSPRTADTQYF
j_gene: TRBJ2-6; v_gene: TRBV4-1; d_gene: NA; abundance: NA; CDR3nt: TGCGCCAGCAGCCAAGATTGGAGCTCCGGGACAAGCGTCCTGACTTTC; CDR3aa: CASSQDWSSGTSVLTF
j_gene: TRBJ1-4; v_gene: TRBV19; d_gene: NA; abundance: NA; CDR3nt: TGTGCCAGTAGCACCAACGGCGGCGGGGAAAAACTGTTTTTT; CDR3aa: CASSTNGGGEKLFF
j_gene: TRBJ2-7; v_gene: TRBV13; d_gene: TRBD1; abundance: NA; CDR3nt: TGTGCCAGCAGCTTACCGGGACAGGGGGCGAGGGAGCAGTACTTC; CDR3aa: CASSLPGQGAREQYF
j_gene: TRBJ2-1; v_gene: TRBV6-5; d_gene: NA; abundance: NA; CDR3nt: TGTGCCAGCAGTTCGTATTTGGAGAGTTACAATGAGCAGTTCTTC; CDR3aa: CASSSYLESYNEQFF
j_gene: TRBJ2-1; v_gene: TRBV7-3; d_gene: TRBD2; abundance: NA; CDR3nt: TGTGCCAGCAGCCCTAGCGGGGACTCCTACAATGAGCAGTTCTTC; CDR3aa: CASSPSGDSYNEQFF
j_gene: TRBJ1-2; v_gene: TRBV19; d_gene: NA; abundance: NA; CDR3nt: TGTGCCAGTAGTATCTCGGCCGGGAACTATGGCTACACCTTC; CDR3aa: CASSISAGNYGYTF
j_gene: TRBJ2-2; v_gene: TRBV30; d_gene: NA; abundance: once; CDR3nt: TGTGCCTGGAGCGGGGCGAACACCGGGGAGCTGTTTTTT; CDR3aa: CAWSGANTGELFF
j_gene: TRBJ2-3; v_gene: TRBV10-3; d_gene: TRBD2; abundance: NA; CDR3nt: TGTGCCATCAGTGAGTCAAGCGGGGGCACCACAGATACGCAGTATTTT; CDR3aa: CAISESSGGTTDTQYF
j_gene: TRBJ2-2; v_gene: TRBV10-3; d_gene: NA; abundance: NA; CDR3nt: TGTGCCATCAGTGTATCGGGGAACACCGGGGAGCTGTTTTTT; CDR3aa: CAISVSGNTGELFF
j_gene: TRBJ2-2; v_gene: TRBV5-1; d_gene: TRBD1; abundance: NA; CDR3nt: TGCGCCAGCAGCTTTCCCCAGGGGGCAGGGGAGCTGTTTTTT; CDR3aa: CASSFPQGAGELFF
j_gene: TRBJ1-2; v_gene: TRBV6-5; d_gene: NA; abundance: NA; CDR3nt: TGTGCCAGCAGTCCGCAACGTCTTAAAACGGGGGGCTACACCTTC; CDR3aa: CASSPQRLKTGGYTF
j_gene: TRBJ2-7; v_gene: TRBV11-2; d_gene: TRBD2; abundance: NA; CDR3nt: TGTGCCAGCAGCCTAGGGGGTAGCGGGAGCTTCCACGAGCAGTACTTC; CDR3aa: CASSLGGSGSFHEQYF
j_gene: TRBJ2-2; v_gene: TRBV19; d_gene: TRBD2; abundance: NA; CDR3nt: TGTGCCAGTAGTATAGATTACCAACCTGGACTAGCGGGATTAAGTGTGGACACCGGGGAGCTGTTTTTT; CDR3aa: CASSIDYQPGLAGLSVDTGELFF
j_gene: TRBJ1-2; v_gene: TRBV28; d_gene: NA; abundance: NA; CDR3nt: TGTGCCAGCAGCGCCGGGAGATTCTACACCTTC; CDR3aa: CASSAGRFYTF
j_gene: TRBJ2-2; v_gene: TRBV27; d_gene: NA; abundance: NA; CDR3nt: TGTGCCAGCAGTTTAGAGGCTAGTGGGAACACCGGGGAGCTGTTTTTT; CDR3aa: CASSLEASGNTGELFF
j_gene: TRBJ2-7; v_gene: TRBV6-6; d_gene: TRBD2; abundance: NA; CDR3nt: TGTGCCAGCAGTTACTACCGCGCGGGAGGCCTGGCCGAGCAGTACTTC; CDR3aa: CASSYYRAGGLAEQYF
j_gene: TRBJ2-3; v_gene: TRBV29-1; d_gene: NA; abundance: NA; CDR3nt: TGCAGCGTTGAAACGGTGAGGGAGAATACAGATACGCAGTATTTT; CDR3aa: CSVETVRENTDTQYF
j_gene: TRBJ2-5; v_gene: TRBV15; d_gene: TRBD2; abundance: NA; CDR3nt: TGTGCCACCAGCAGAGATCGGGGCAGTCGGCAGCGGGAGATCGAAGAGACCCAGTACTTC; CDR3aa: CATSRDRGSRQREIEETQYF
j_gene: TRBJ2-2; v_gene: TRBV7-3; d_gene: NA; abundance: NA; CDR3nt: TGTGCCAGCACCCTAGGACAGAACACCGGGGAGCTGTTTTTT; CDR3aa: CASTLGQNTGELFF